Shown below are 10 T cell receptor beta chains from a single sample sequenced in a study of CD4 T cells in relation to SARS-CoV-2 and coronaviruses. No antigens are known for them. Unexposed donor CD4+ T cells date from 2011-2018, before the COVID-19 pandemic. After approximately ten days of culture, CD4+ T cells were isolated. The method was immunoSEQ multiplex PCR; TCRdb's version includes in-frame clones alone and lacks a portion of them. The repertoire consists of 20,000 to 25,000 clones, with about 73% occurring once and the leading ten covering around 20%. Material for sequencing was CD4+ T cells from PBMCs, cultured in vitro. The receptors were sampled from a human donor in good health.

The J gene is TRBJ1-3, the V gene TRBV6-1; D call uncertain. V shed 3 bases and J shed 2 bases, with 11 bases lying between them. The CDR3 consists of 15 residues. From germline, CDR1 is MNHNS and CDR2 SASEGT. In DNA form, the CDR3 reads TGTGCCAGCAGTGAGACGGGAGATACTGGAAACACCATATATTTT. Its protein product is CASSETGDTGNTIYF.

This chain connects TRBV5-1 to TRBJ2-5; 7 nucleotides agree with TRBD2. Trimming removed 4 bases from V and 2 bases from J; junction bases left unmatched: 5. This CDR3 comprises 14 residues. Germline V gene lookup returns CDR1 SGHRS and CDR2 YFSETQ. The CDR3 DNA reads as TGCGCCAGCAGCCTGGATAGCGGGCAAGAGACCCAGTACTTC. Translation gives CASSLDSGQETQYF.

The V call is TRBV6-2 or TRBV6-3, the J call TRBJ1-5; the D is unclear. The CDR3 sequence is 16 residues long. The germline gives CDR1 MNHEY, CDR2 SVGEGT. V was trimmed by 6 bases and J by 1 base, leaving 16 bases between them. The CDR3 reads CASSDALQLSNQPQHF. CDR3 bases: TGTGCCAGCAGCGATGCGCTGCAGCTAAGCAATCAGCCCCAGCATTTT.

This chain joins TRBV6-6 and TRBJ2-7; 9 bases align to TRBD1. V dropped 6 bases and J dropped 7; count of bases not matched to a gene: 4. The CDR3 is made up of 12 amino acids. CDR1 and CDR2 (germline): MNHNY, SVGAGI (reference sequence). CDR3: CASSDRGREQYF. CDR3 DNA: TGTGCCAGCAGCGACAGGGGGAGGGAGCAGTACTTC.

This clone was seen only once. The chain couples TRBV28 to TRBJ1-2; tentatively, D is TRBD1 (5 bases). Trimming stripped 3 bases from V and 1 base from J, with 9 bases between. The CDR3 length is 14 residues. Germline CDR1 is MDHEN and CDR2 is SYDVKM. The CDR3 is CASSFSGLNYGYTF. The CDR3 nucleotides read TGTGCCAGCAGTTTTTCGGGGCTTAACTATGGCTACACCTTC.

The chain is built from TRBV10-3 and TRBJ1-2; a weak D match, TRBD1 (5 bases). The CDR3 extends over 13 amino acids. Germline CDR1 ENHRY, CDR2 SYGVKD. V gave up 6 bases and J gave up 2 bases, with 10 bases separating them. The DNA for the CDR3 is TGTGCCATCAGGGAGGGGCGGAACTATGGCTACACCTTC. Translating it yields CAIREGRNYGYTF.

J is TRBJ1-5 and V is TRBV5-1, with 7 bases lining up with TRBD1. Germline CDR1 and CDR2: SGHRS and YFSETQ. V dropped 0 bases and J dropped 4; count of bases not matched to a gene: 7. This CDR3 spans 16 amino acids. CDR3 loop: CASSLARGQGNQPQHF. Here the CDR3 DNA reads TGCGCCAGCAGCTTGGCGAGGGGGCAAGGTAATCAGCCCCAGCATTTT.

The rearrangement joins TRBV5-6 to TRBJ2-1; D not resolved. Germline values: CDR1 SGHDT, CDR2 YYEEEE. The CDR3 is made up of 15 amino acids. Trimming left V 3 bases short and J 4 bases short, with 14 bases between. The chain's CDR3 is CASSYKIGPYNEQFF. The CDR3 region has the DNA TGTGCCAGCAGCTATAAAATTGGTCCGTACAATGAGCAGTTCTTC.

This clone showed up just once. This chain joins TRBV9 and TRBJ2-2, with D perhaps matching TRBD2 (6 bases). V lost 0 bases, J lost 2 bases, and 14 bases lay in between. The CDR3 covers 17 residues. Germline-derived CDR1 and CDR2 are SGDLS and YYNGEE. CDR3 DNA: TGTGCCAGCAGCGTAGTAGGAGGTGGACTAAACACCGGGGAGCTGTTTTTT. Translated: CASSVVGGGLNTGELFF.

The V call is TRBV6-1, the J call TRBJ2-3; 8 bases align to TRBD1. Germline V lookup: CDR1 MNHNS, CDR2 SASEGT. The CDR3 totals 17 residues. The V and J ends lost 0 bases and 5 bases, in that order; junction bases with no gene match: 10. CDR3 coding DNA: TGTGCCAGCAGTGAAGCATTAGACAGGGGCCGCGGAGATACGCAGTATTTT. Translating gives CASSEALDRGRGDTQYF.